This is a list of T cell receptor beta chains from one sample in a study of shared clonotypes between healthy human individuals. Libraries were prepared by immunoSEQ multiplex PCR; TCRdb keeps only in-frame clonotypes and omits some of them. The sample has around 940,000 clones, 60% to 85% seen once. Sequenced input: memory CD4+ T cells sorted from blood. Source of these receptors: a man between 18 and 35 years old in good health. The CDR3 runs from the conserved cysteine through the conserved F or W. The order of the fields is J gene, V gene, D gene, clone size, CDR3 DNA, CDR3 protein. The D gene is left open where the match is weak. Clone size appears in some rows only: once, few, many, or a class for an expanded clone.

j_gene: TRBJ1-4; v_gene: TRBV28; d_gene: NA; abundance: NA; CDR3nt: TGTGCCATCAGAAGAGCAGGCGTCGATAATGAAAAACTGTTTTTT; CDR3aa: CAIRRAGVDNEKLFF
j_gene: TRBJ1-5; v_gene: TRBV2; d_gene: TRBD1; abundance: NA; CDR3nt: TGTGCCAGCAGTCGAGAGATGACAGGGGGGGTCCAGCCCCAGCATTTT; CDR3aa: CASSREMTGGVQPQHF
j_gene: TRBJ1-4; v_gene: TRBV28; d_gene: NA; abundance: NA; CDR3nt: TGTGCCAGCACCCTGGACAGCTACACAACTAATGAAAAACTGTTTTTT; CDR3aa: CASTLDSYTTNEKLFF
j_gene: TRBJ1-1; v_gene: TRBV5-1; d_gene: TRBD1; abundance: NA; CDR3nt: TGCGCCAGCAGCTCCGGACAGGGACCTCAGAACACTGAAGCTTTCTTT; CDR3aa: CASSSGQGPQNTEAFF
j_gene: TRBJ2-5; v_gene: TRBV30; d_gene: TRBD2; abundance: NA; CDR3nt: TGTGCCTGGAGCGCCGGGACTAGTCGAGTGAAGTACTTC; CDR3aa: CAWSAGTSRVKYF
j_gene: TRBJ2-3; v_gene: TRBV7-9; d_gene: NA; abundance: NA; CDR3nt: TGTGCCAGCAGCTTAGTTGATACGCAGTATTTT; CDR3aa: CASSLVDTQYF
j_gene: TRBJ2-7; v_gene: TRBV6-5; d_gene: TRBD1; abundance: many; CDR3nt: TGTGCCAGCAGCCCAAGGACAGGGACCTACGAGCAGTACTTC; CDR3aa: CASSPRTGTYEQYF
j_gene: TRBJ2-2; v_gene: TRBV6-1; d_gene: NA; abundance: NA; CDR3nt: TGTGCCAGTGGAGGCAAAGTAGTTGCCGGGGAGCTGTTTTTT; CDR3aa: CASGGKVVAGELFF
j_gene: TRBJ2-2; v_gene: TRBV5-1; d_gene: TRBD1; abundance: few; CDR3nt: TGCGCCAGCAGCTTGGACGGACAGGGCTACACCGGGGAGCTGTTTTTT; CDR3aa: CASSLDGQGYTGELFF
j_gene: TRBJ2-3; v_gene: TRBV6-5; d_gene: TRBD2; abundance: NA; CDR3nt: TGTGCCAGCGCCCCGGGACTAGGGGGGGTTACGCAGTATTTT; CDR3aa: CASAPGLGGVTQYF
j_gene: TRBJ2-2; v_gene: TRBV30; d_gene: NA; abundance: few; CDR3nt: TGTGCCTGGAGGCGCCAGGGCCCGAGCACCGGGGAGCTGTTTTTT; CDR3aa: CAWRRQGPSTGELFF
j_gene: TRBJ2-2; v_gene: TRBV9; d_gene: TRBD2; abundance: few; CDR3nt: TGTGCCAGCAGCGTAACCTCGCTAGCGGGAGGGATCGGGGAGCTGTTTTTT; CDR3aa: CASSVTSLAGGIGELFF
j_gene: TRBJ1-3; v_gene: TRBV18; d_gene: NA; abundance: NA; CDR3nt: TGTGCCAGCTCCCATACCACCCCACAGGACTATGGAAACACCATATATTTT; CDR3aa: CASSHTTPQDYGNTIYF
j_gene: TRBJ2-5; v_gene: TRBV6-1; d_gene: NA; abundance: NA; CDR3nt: TGTGCCAGCAGTGAGATCGGGAGTTGGGGAGAGACCCAGTACTTC; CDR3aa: CASSEIGSWGETQYF
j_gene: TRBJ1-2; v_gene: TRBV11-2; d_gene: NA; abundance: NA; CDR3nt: TGTGCCAGCAGCTCCTTCAGGGAAAGTAACTATGGCTACACCTTC; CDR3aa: CASSSFRESNYGYTF
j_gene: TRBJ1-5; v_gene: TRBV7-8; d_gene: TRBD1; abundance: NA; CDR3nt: TGTGCCAGCAGCCAACAGTGGACAGGGGGCCGCTTAAGCGCCAATCAGCCCCAGCATTTT; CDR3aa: CASSQQWTGGRLSANQPQHF
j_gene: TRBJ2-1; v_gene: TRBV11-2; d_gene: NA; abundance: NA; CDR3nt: TGTGCCAGCAGCTTAGGGGTCTCGGGGGGCGCTAATGAGCAGTTCTTC; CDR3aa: CASSLGVSGGANEQFF
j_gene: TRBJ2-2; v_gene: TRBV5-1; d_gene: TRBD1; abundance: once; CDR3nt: TGCGCCAGCAGCCAAGGACAGGTGAACACCGGGGAGCTGTTTTTT; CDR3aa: CASSQGQVNTGELFF
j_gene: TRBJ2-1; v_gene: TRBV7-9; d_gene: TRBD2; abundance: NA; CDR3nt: TGTGCCAGCAGCTTAGATGCGGGGGGCTACAATGAGCAGTTCTTC; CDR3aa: CASSLDAGGYNEQFF
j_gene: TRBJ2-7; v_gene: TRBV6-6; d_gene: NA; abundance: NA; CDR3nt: TGTGCCAGCAGCGAGGGGCAGATAGGTCCCTACGAGCAGTACTTC; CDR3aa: CASSEGQIGPYEQYF
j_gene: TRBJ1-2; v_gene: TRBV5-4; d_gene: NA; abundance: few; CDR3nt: TGTGCCAGCAGCTTGGACGCGCCAGGGAGGGATGGCTACACCTTC; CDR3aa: CASSLDAPGRDGYTF
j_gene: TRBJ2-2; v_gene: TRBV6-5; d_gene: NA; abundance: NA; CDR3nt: TGTGCCAGCAGTTTTCTCAGGGGGGGAGGCACCGGGGAGCTGTTTTTT; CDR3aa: CASSFLRGGGTGELFF
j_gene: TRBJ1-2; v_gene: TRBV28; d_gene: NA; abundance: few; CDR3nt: TGTGCCAGCGACTTGGGGGGGCGTGGTGGCTACACCTTC; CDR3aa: CASDLGGRGGYTF
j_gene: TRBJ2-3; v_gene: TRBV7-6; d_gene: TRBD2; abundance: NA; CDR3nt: TGTGCCAGCAGCTTAGGTGTATCGAGCGGGAGCACCACAGATACGCAGTATTTT; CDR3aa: CASSLGVSSGSTTDTQYF
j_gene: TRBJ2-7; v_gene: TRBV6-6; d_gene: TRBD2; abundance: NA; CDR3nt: TGTGCCAGCACTACACCCCCGGGAGGGGGTGAACACGAGCAGTACTTC; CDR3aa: CASTTPPGGGEHEQYF
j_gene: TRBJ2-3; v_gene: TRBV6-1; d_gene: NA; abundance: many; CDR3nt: TGTGCCAGCAGTGAAATGGGAAGGACAGATACGCAGTATTTT; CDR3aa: CASSEMGRTDTQYF
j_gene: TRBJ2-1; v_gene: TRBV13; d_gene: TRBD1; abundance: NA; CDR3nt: TGTGCCAGCAGCCCGGGGGTCTGGGACAGGGTAAACAATGAGCAGTTCTTC; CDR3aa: CASSPGVWDRVNNEQFF
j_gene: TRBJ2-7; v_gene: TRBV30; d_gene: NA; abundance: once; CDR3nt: TGTGCCTGGAGCGGTCTTTCAAGGCACGAGCAGTACTTC; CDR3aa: CAWSGLSRHEQYF
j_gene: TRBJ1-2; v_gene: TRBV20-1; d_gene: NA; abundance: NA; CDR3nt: TGCAGTGCTCGTGGGGGGGTCGGCTACACCTTC; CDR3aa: CSARGGVGYTF
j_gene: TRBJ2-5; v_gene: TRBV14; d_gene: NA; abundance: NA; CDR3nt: TGTGCCAGCAGCCAACGACCTAGCAGACAAGAGACCCAGTACTTC; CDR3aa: CASSQRPSRQETQYF
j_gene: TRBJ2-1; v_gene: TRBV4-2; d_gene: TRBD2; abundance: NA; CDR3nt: TGTGCCAGCAGCCAAGGTTTCCAGCGGGGGGCGGATGAGCAGTTCTTC; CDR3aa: CASSQGFQRGADEQFF
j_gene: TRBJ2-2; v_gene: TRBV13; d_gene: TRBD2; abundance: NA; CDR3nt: TGTGCCAGCAGCTTAGTAATAGCGGGAGGTCTTCCCGGGGAGCTGTTTTTT; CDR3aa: CASSLVIAGGLPGELFF
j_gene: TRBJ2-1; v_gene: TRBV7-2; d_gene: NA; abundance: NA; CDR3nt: TGTGCCAGCAGCTTTGAGGCGGGCCAGCCTTACAATGAGCAGTTCTTC; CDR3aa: CASSFEAGQPYNEQFF
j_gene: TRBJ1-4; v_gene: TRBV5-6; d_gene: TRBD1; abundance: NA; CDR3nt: TGTGCCAGCAGCCCATTACAGGGGACTAATGAAAAACTGTTTTTT; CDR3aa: CASSPLQGTNEKLFF
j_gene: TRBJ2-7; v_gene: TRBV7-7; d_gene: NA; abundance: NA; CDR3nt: TGTGCTAGCAGCCCTACACAGGGAACCTACGAGCAGTACTTC; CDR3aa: CASSPTQGTYEQYF
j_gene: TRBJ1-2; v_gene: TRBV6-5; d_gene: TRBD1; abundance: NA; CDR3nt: TGTGCCAGCACCCCGGACGGGACAGACTATGGCTACACCTTC; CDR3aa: CASTPDGTDYGYTF
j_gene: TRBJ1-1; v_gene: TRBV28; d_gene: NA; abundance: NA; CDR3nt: TGTGCCAGCACCTTGGGGGACCGGGAGAACACTGAAGCTTTCTTT; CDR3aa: CASTLGDRENTEAFF
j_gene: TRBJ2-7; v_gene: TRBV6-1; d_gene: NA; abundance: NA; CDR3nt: TGTGCCAGCAGTGGGGGGGTCGGAACCTACGAGCAGTACTTC; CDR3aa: CASSGGVGTYEQYF
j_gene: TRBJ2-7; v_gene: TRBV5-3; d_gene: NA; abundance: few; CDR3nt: TGTGCCAGAAGCGTAGGACAGTCCTACGAGCAGTACTTC; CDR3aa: CARSVGQSYEQYF
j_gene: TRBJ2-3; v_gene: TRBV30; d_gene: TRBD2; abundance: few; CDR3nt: TGTGCCTGGAGGCTAGCGGGAGGCCCCGGCACAGATACGCAGTATTTT; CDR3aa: CAWRLAGGPGTDTQYF
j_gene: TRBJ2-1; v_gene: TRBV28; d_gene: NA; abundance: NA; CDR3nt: TGTGCCAGCACTTCGGAGGTTAAGGAGCAGTTCTTC; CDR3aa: CASTSEVKEQFF
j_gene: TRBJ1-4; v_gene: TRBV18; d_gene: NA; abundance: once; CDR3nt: TGTGCCAGCTCAACGGCGGACGGGAGGGTAGAAAAACTGTTTTTT; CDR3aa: CASSTADGRVEKLFF
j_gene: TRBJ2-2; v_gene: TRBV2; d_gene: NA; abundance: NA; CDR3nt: TGTGCCAGCAGTGAATGGCCAGGAGCGAACACCGGGGAGCTGTTTTTT; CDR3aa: CASSEWPGANTGELFF
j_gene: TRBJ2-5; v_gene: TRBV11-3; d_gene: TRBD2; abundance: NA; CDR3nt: TGTGCCAGCAGCTTAGGGGCGGTAGCGGGAGGAGAGACCCAGTACTTC; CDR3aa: CASSLGAVAGGETQYF
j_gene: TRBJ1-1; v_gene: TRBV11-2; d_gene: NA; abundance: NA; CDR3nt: TGTGCCAGCAGCTTAGAGGAATTGGGAGGGCTTTTGGGCACTGAAGCTTTCTTT; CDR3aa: CASSLEELGGLLGTEAFF
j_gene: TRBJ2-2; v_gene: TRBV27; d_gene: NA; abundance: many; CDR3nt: TGTGCCAGCAGTTTCTCGACCGGGGAGCTGTTTTTT; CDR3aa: CASSFSTGELFF
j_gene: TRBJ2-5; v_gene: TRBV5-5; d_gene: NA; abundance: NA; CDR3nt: TGTGCCAGCAGCTTAAAGCCAGGCGTAGAGACCCAGTACTTC; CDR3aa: CASSLKPGVETQYF
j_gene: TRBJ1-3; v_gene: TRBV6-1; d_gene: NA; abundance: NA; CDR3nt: TGTGCCAGCAAAGGACAGCCGAGCTCTGGAAACACCATATATTTT; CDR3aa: CASKGQPSSGNTIYF
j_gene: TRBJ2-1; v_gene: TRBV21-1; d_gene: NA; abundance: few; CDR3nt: TGTGCCAGCTTCCACAGCGACAATGAGCAGTTCTTC; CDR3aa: CASFHSDNEQFF
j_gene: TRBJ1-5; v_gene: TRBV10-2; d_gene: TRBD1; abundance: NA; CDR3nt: TGCGCCAGCAGTGAGGGAGGACAGGGCCCTCATCAGCCCCAGCATTTT; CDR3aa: CASSEGGQGPHQPQHF
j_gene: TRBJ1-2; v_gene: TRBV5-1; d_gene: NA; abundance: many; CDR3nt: TGCGCCAGCAGCTTGCAAGGGGCCGGCTACACCTTC; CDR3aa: CASSLQGAGYTF
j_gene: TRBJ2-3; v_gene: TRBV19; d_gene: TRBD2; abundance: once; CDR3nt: TGTGCCAGTAGTCCCGGACTAGTCAGAGATACGCAGTATTTT; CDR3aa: CASSPGLVRDTQYF
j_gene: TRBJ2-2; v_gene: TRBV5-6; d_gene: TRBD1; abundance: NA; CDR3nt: TGTGCCAGCAGCTTGGGGGGACAGTCAACCGGGGAGCTGTTTTTT; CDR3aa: CASSLGGQSTGELFF
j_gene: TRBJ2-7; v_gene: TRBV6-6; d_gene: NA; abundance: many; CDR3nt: TGTGCCAGCAGTCTCGGGCCCAGCTCCTACGAGCAGTACTTC; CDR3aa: CASSLGPSSYEQYF
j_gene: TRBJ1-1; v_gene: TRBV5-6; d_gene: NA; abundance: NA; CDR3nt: TGTGCCAGCAGCCTAATGGGCAGGGGTTTTATTGGAGCTTTCTTT; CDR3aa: CASSLMGRGFIGAFF